This T cell receptor (beta chain) derives from a study of T-cell reconstitution after alpha-beta-depleted transplantation in children. This clonotype was recorded at least ten times. What it binds is not known. The TCRbeta library was prepared with unique molecular identifiers. TCRdb independently ran MiXCR on the PCR reads; one entry per CDR3 protein. The table includes about 100,000 distinct CDR3 sequences, around 6% detected once. Trimming pared 0 bases from V and 0 bases from J, leaving 24 bases between. Per the germline V gene, CDR1 is MGHRA and CDR2 is YSYEKL. The CDR3 sequence is 21 residues long. Study-wide findings and caveats: Roughly two months post-transplant, alpha-beta T cells reportedly originated from several hundred graft clones that had expanded. Surviving recipient T cells and intrathymic progenitors accounted for some patients' high TCRbeta diversity at day 60. Newly generated T cells supplied most T-cell counts and diversity one year post-transplant.

Sequencing used PBMCs, mostly from graft donor cells, obtained 60 days after TCRalphabeta/CD19-depleted stem cell transplant. The chain carries TRBV4-1 and TRBJ2-4; weak D call: TRBD2 (6 bases). The clonotype originates from a female patient between 2 and 15 years old who had a stem cell transplant for Fanconi anemia, so the T cells may come from the graft donor. CDR3 in amino acids: CASSQDPGGEVPFVAKNIQYF. For the CDR3, the DNA is TGCGCCAGCAGCCAAGATCCTGGCGGGGAGGTACCCTTTGTAGCCAAAAACATTCAGTACTTC.